This T cell receptor (beta chain) was captured in a study of tumor-infiltrating lymphocytes in localized non-small cell lung cancer. Note on this clone: Its antigen is undetermined.

The assay was immunoSEQ multiplex PCR, and TCRdb's table has in-frame clones only and misses some. This sample has roughly 3,300 clones, with over 45% found just once. Study results and caveats: Compared with uninvolved lung, tumors showed higher T cell infiltration by TCRbeta sequencing. Not all patients were TCR sequenced, owing to tissue quantity. Different pieces of the same tissue went to different assays, confounding technical variation with intratumor heterogeneity. No T-cell fraction difference was seen between IM1 and IM2 tumors.

The CDR3 is 16 amino acids. Germline CDR1 and CDR2: LNHDA and SQIVND (reference sequence). V shed 10 bases, J shed 6 bases, and the junction held 16 bases outside the gene matches. This clonotype was obtained from a human donor with non-small cell lung cancer. The gene calls are TRBV19 and TRBJ1-1; TRBD1 matches 11 bases. Material: uninvolved lung tissue not adjacent to the tumor. The CDR3 is CATDGHTGTGGPEAFF. In DNA form, the CDR3 reads TGTGCCACCGATGGACATACGGGGACAGGGGGACCTGAAGCTTTCTTT.